This TCR beta chain was captured in a study of T cell responses to AZD1222 COVID-19 vaccine. Findings and caveats of the study: A rise in Spike-specific TCR breadth and depth followed two AZD1222 doses.

The CDR3 has 13 residues. Trimming removed 4 bases from V and 2 bases from J, with 9 bases in between. CDR1 is SGHKS, CDR2 YYEKEE, per germline (reference sequence). TCRdb keeps only in-frame clones here, not all; method: immunoSEQ multiplex PCR. The profile shows under 130,000 clones, around 91% of them singletons. Regarding this clone: The antigen is undetermined.

Sample: peripheral blood, taken on day 0 of AZD1222 vaccination. The gene calls are TRBV5-5 and TRBJ2-5; D may be TRBD1 (5 bases). The receptor was isolated from an adult in good health. The DNA of the CDR3 is TGTGCCAGCAGCCTAGGGGAACAAGAGACCCAGTACTTC. This codes for CASSLGEQETQYF.